The count of the clone carrying this T cell receptor (beta chain) is one. These data originate in a study of CD8+ T cells in alopecia areata. This sample's treatment: oral pan-JAK inhibitor, 5-10 mg twice daily. Isolated RNA was reverse transcribed into cDNA used as the sequencing template. Produced via immunoSEQ multiplex PCR; TCRdb's table is partial and in-frame only. The sample yields about 100,000 clones, just under 60% seen once. The germline CDR1 and CDR2 sequences are SNHLY and FYNNEI. The CDR3 has 13 amino acids. Trimming took 7 bases from V and 2 from J; bases not matched to a gene: 4. The rearrangement links TRBV2 to TRBJ2-5, with 7 nucleotides matching TRBD2. The sequence was collected from a human donor with alopecia areata. The specimen comprised CD8+ T cells sorted from blood, sampled at roughly week 55, from a patient treated with tofacitinib. The CDR3 loop reads CASIGGIQETQYF. CDR3 nucleotides: TGTGCCAGCATCGGGGGGATTCAAGAGACCCAGTACTTC.